These 25 T cell receptor beta chains originate from one sample sequenced in a study of blood T cell repertoires in COVID-19. The repertoire was sequenced with immunoSEQ multiplex PCR; TCRdb's copy has only in-frame clones and lacks some. The sample has hundreds of thousands of clones, around 89% seen once. Material for sequencing was PBMCs or T cells enriched from blood (not recorded which). These receptor sequences come from a woman younger than 35 who had recovered from COVID-19.

The rearrangement joins TRBV5-6 to TRBJ2-3, with 9 bases aligning to TRBD1. Germline-derived CDR1 and CDR2 are SGHDT and YYEEEE. Losses at the gene ends were 1 base for V and 3 bases for J; bases not matched to a gene: 3. This CDR3 has 15 amino acids. The CDR3 here is CASSLTGGWTDTQYF. Here the CDR3 DNA reads TGTGCCAGCAGCTTGACAGGGGGCTGGACAGATACGCAGTATTTT. The variable domain in full, completed from reference TRBV5-6 and TRBJ2-3, reads DAGVTQSPTHLIKTRGQQVTLRCSPKSGHDTVSWYQQALGQGPQFIFQYYEEEERQRGNFPDRFSGHQFPNYSSELNVNALLLGDSALYLCASSLTGGWTDTQYFGPGTRLTVL.

The chain recombines TRBV5-1 with TRBJ2-5; D possibly corresponds to TRBD2 (5 bases). V lost 5 bases, J lost 5 bases, and 22 bases lay in between. This CDR3 region has 16 residues. Germline loops: CDR1 SGHRS, CDR2 YFSETQ. CDR3 sequence reads: CASSPTAAGGLETQYF. The CDR3 DNA reads as TGCGCCAGCAGTCCGACGGCTGCGGGTGGGTTGGAGACCCAGTACTTC.

The J gene is TRBJ2-1, the V gene TRBV6-5; a possible D gene is TRBD1 (5 bases). The germline gives CDR1 MNHEY, CDR2 SVGAGI. There are 13 residues in the CDR3. V shed 0 bases and J shed 8 bases, with 8 bases lying between them. The CDR3 reads CASSYSQVDEQFF. The CDR3 DNA follows: TGTGCCAGCAGTTACTCACAGGTGGATGAGCAGTTCTTC.

J is TRBJ2-3 and V is TRBV30; D perhaps matches TRBD2 (5 bases). The CDR3 length is 15 residues. The V end lost 2 bases, the J end lost 4 bases, and 16 bases lay between the germline ends. From germline, CDR1 is GTSNPN and CDR2 SVGIG (reference sequence). The chain's CDR3 is CAWSLMASQADTQYF. CDR3 in DNA: TGTGCCTGGAGTTTAATGGCTAGCCAGGCAGATACGCAGTATTTT.

The chain uses TRBV9 and TRBJ1-4, with a possible D match to TRBD1 (6 bases). The germline CDR1 and CDR2 sequences are SGDLS and YYNGEE. Trimming took 0 bases from V and 8 from J, leaving 11 bases between them. The CDR3 loop spans 14 amino acids. CDR3 sequence reads: CASSVGAGDEKLFF. Here the CDR3 DNA reads TGTGCCAGCAGCGTAGGGGCAGGGGACGAAAAACTGTTTTTT.

The chain joins TRBV6-2 or TRBV6-3 to TRBJ1-5; 7 bases map to TRBD1. Losses at the gene ends were 5 bases for V and 7 bases for J; bases not matched to a gene: 5. The CDR3 contains 13 residues. CDR1 MNHEY and CDR2 SVGEGT come from the germline V gene. The CDR3 DNA follows: TGTGCCAGCAGTCGGGACAGCTCGCAGCCCCAGCATTTT. Encoded protein: CASSRDSSQPQHF.

This clone was recorded once. The chain has TRBV2 and TRBJ2-2; 14 bases agree with TRBD2. Per the germline V gene, CDR1 is SNHLY and CDR2 is FYNNEI. V shed 4 bases, J shed 5 bases, and the junction held 0 bases outside the gene matches. This CDR3 has 15 amino acids. CDR3 sequence reads: CASSGLAGGTGELFF. The DNA of the CDR3 is TGTGCCAGCAGTGGACTAGCGGGGGGGACCGGGGAGCTGTTTTTT.

This rearrangement joins TRBV11-2 to TRBJ1-3; 8 bases line up with TRBD1. The V gene's germline CDR1 is SGHAT and CDR2 FQNNGV. The CDR3 runs 15 residues. J was trimmed by 4 bases and V by 2 bases; bases with no gene match: 4. The CDR3 loop reads CASSLQGAPGNTIYF. CDR3 DNA sequence: TGTGCCAGCAGCTTACAGGGGGCCCCCGGAAACACCATATATTTT.

This sequence joins TRBV21-1 and TRBJ2-3; no check of the table's D call, TRBD2, against the DNA was made. TRBV21-1 is an annotated pseudogene. CDR3 length: 12 residues. This CDR3 reads CASSIHRRRQYF. As DNA, the CDR3 is TGTGCCAGCAGCATACATCGTCGGAGGCAGTATTTT.

The genes are TRBV4-1 and TRBJ1-2; D is unresolved. Germline V gene lookup returns CDR1 MGHRA and CDR2 YSYEKL. Trimming removed 5 bases at V and 2 bases at J, with 9 bases between. CDR3 length equals 13 residues. In DNA, the CDR3 is TGCGCCAGCAGCTTCTACGCAAACTATGGCTACACCTTC. Translation gives CASSFYANYGYTF.

The chain carries TRBV5-1 and TRBJ1-4, with 8 bases fitting TRBD1. V was pared by 4 bases and J by 6 bases, with 5 bases of the junction left unmatched. CDR3 length: 14 amino acids. Germline loops: CDR1 SGHRS, CDR2 YFSETQ. The CDR3 region is CASSQTGVDEKLFF. The CDR3 coding sequence is TGCGCCAGCAGCCAGACAGGGGTAGATGAAAAACTGTTTTTT.

The chain combines TRBV5-1 with TRBJ1-3; D gene unclear. Germline-derived CDR1 and CDR2 are SGHRS and YFSETQ. V was pared by 0 bases and J by 3 bases, with 10 bases between. CDR3 length: 15 residues. The DNA of the CDR3 is TGCGCCAGCAGCTTGGAGGCGGAAGGTGGAAACACCATATATTTT. Protein sequence: CASSLEAEGGNTIYF.

This clone is a singleton in its sample. The chain has TRBV6-6 and TRBJ2-3; D may be TRBD1 (8 bases). The CDR3 is 17 amino acids. Trimming took off 5 bases at V and 3 bases at J, with 21 bases between the two ends. From germline, CDR1 is MNHNY and CDR2 SVGAGI (reference sequence). The CDR3 DNA reads as TGTGCCAGCAGTCTTCTACCGGACAGGGAGGGGACAGATACGCAGTATTTT. Its protein is CASSLLPDREGTDTQYF.

CDR3: CASSLTTRSEQYF. The CDR3 DNA reads as TGTGCCAGCAGTTTGACGACTCGATCCGAGCAGTACTTC. The chain employs TRBV6-5 and TRBJ2-7, with D unresolved. This CDR3 has 13 residues. V shed 4 bases and J shed 6 bases, with 13 bases lying between them. Germline V gene sequence: CDR1 MNHEY, CDR2 SVGAGI.

The rearrangement joins TRBV3-1 (or the pseudogene TRBV3-2) to TRBJ2-5; D unresolved. V lost 2 bases, J lost 5 bases, and 24 bases lay in between. CDR1 is LGHDT, CDR2 YNNKEL, per germline (reference sequence). The CDR3 totals 18 residues. The CDR3 sequence: CASSQNPSSSTLPETQYF. The CDR3 DNA reads as TGTGCCAGCAGCCAAAACCCTTCTAGTTCCACCCTACCGGAGACCCAGTACTTC.

V gene TRBV7-9 combines with J gene TRBJ2-1; 10 bases fit TRBD2. Germline V gene lookup returns CDR1 SEHNR and CDR2 FQNEAQ (reference sequence). The CDR3 extends over 15 amino acids. The V and J ends lost 4 bases and 3 bases, in that order; junction bases with no gene match: 3. The CDR3 DNA sequence: TGTGCCAGCAGCTCTTTAGCGGGGGGCTACAATGAGCAGTTCTTC. This gives the protein CASSSLAGGYNEQFF.

The chain recombines TRBV10-3 with TRBJ1-4; 11 bases agree with TRBD1. The V gene end was trimmed by 5 bases and the J gene end by 4 bases; junction bases not matched to a gene: 6. In germline, CDR1 is ENHRY, CDR2 SYGVKD. The CDR3 length is 16 residues. As DNA, the CDR3 is TGTGCCATCAGTTGGGGGACAGGGGGTTTTAATGAAAAACTGTTTTTT. This translates into CAISWGTGGFNEKLFF.

The chain couples TRBV4-1 to TRBJ1-4; 7 nucleotides line up with TRBD1. Germline trimming cut 4 bases from V and 8 bases from J; bases unmatched to any gene: 7. Germline CDR1 and CDR2: MGHRA and YSYEKL. CDR3 length: 14 amino acids. Here the CDR3 DNA reads TGCGCCAGCAGCCTAATGACAGGGAGAGAAAAACTGTTTTTT. Translated: CASSLMTGREKLFF.

The chain uses TRBV5-1 and TRBJ2-1; the D gene is possibly TRBD1 (5 bases). CDR1 and CDR2 (germline): SGHRS, YFSETQ. The CDR3 has 12 residues. V shed 5 bases and J shed 7 bases, with 10 bases lying between them. The DNA for the CDR3 is TGCGCCAGCAGTTGGGGCGAAAATGAGCAGTTCTTC. Amino acid sequence: CASSWGENEQFF.

The rearrangement links TRBV19 to TRBJ1-3; the match to TRBD1 covers 7 bases. Per germline, CDR1 LNHDA and CDR2 SQIVND (reference sequence). This CDR3 comprises 15 residues. The V gene end was trimmed by 6 bases and the J gene end by 4 bases; junction bases not matched to a gene: 9. This CDR3 reads CASSPSTGPGNTIYF. Written as DNA, the CDR3 is TGTGCCAGTAGCCCCTCGACAGGGCCGGGAAACACCATATATTTT.

This chain uses TRBV20-1 with TRBJ2-2; 8 bases map to TRBD2. Trimming took 3 bases from V and 4 from J; bases not matched to a gene: 7. The germline gives CDR1 DFQATT, CDR2 SNEGSKA (reference sequence). The CDR3 covers 15 residues. CDR3 in DNA: TGCAGTGCTAGTTCCAGCGGGGGAGTCACCGGGGAGCTGTTTTTT. Translating it yields CSASSSGGVTGELFF.

V and J are TRBV7-9 and TRBJ2-2, with 10 bases identical to TRBD2. V shed 8 bases, J shed 1 base, and the junction held 13 bases outside the gene matches. The CDR3 totals 18 residues. Germline-derived CDR1 and CDR2 are SEHNR and FQNEAQ (reference sequence). Here the CDR3 reads CASLLVQLAGMNTGELFF. CDR3 DNA: TGTGCCAGCTTACTAGTACAACTAGCGGGGATGAACACCGGGGAGCTGTTTTTT. Filled out from reference TRBV7-9 and TRBJ2-2, the complete variable domain reads DTGVSQNPRHKITKRGQNVTFRCDPISEHNRLYWYRQTLGQGPEFLTYFQNEAQLEKSRLLSDRFSAERPKGSFSTLEIQRTEQGDSAMYLCASLLVQLAGMNTGELFFGEGSRLTVL.

The V gene is TRBV11-3, the J gene TRBJ1-1, with D possibly being TRBD1 (6 bases). The germline CDR1 and CDR2 sequences are SGHNT and YENEEA. This CDR3 region has 19 residues. V lost 0 bases, J lost 0 bases, and 20 bases lay in between. The CDR3 loop reads CASSLDRESGRDMNTEAFF. In DNA, the CDR3 is TGTGCCAGCAGCTTAGATCGAGAGTCAGGGAGGGACATGAACACTGAAGCTTTCTTT.

The sample holds a few counts of this clone. The J gene is TRBJ1-1, the V gene TRBV5-1, with D unresolved. The length of the CDR3 is 11 residues. Germline V lookup: CDR1 SGHRS, CDR2 YFSETQ. Trimming removed 4 bases from V and 10 bases from J, with 11 bases in between. The CDR3, as DNA: TGCGCCAGCAGCATCGGCCCGGGAGCTTTCTTT. Translation: CASSIGPGAFF.

The V call is TRBV7-9, the J call TRBJ1-2; D unclear. CDR1 is SEHNR, CDR2 FQNEAQ, per germline (reference sequence). There are 14 residues in the CDR3. V gave up 5 bases and J gave up 2 bases, with 12 bases separating them. CDR3 nucleotides: TGTGCCAGCAGCCCGATAGACAAAAACTATGGCTACACCTTC. It yields the protein CASSPIDKNYGYTF.